This T cell receptor (beta chain) was identified during a study of blood T cell repertoires in COVID-19. Study-level background: The samples span acute and convalescent COVID-19 from the United States, Italy and Spain.

The CDR3 is made up of 16 amino acids. V lost 4 bases and J lost 2; bases outside the gene matches: 3. Per the germline V gene, CDR1 is SGHNT and CDR2 is YYREEE (reference sequence). Study processing details: Researchers report that nucleated cell counts were estimated from reference gene primer amplification. Clones were sequenced by immunoSEQ multiplex PCR, and TCRdb holds only the in-frame ones, with some missing. Clonal size and the V and J genes are those of that table, whereas D and trimming came from the DNA. The sample contains tens of thousands of clones, around 79% of which appear only once. This clone has more than one count but fewer than ten.

This receptor was identified in a human donor in a cohort sampled during active COVID-19. The gene calls are TRBV5-4 and TRBJ2-1; 13 bases map to TRBD2. Sample: peripheral blood. This chain's CDR3 is CASSIGTSGAYNEQFF. CDR3 coding DNA: TGTGCCAGCAGCATCGGGACTAGCGGGGCCTACAATGAGCAGTTCTTC.